This T cell receptor (beta chain) was documented in a study of cytomegalovirus exposure and HLA in healthy donors. General observations from the study: The study listed 150 to 200 cytomegalovirus-associated TCR beta chains. Through in vitro validation, a few CMV-associated chains were shown to be specific for CMV antigens. Using the classifier, cytomegalovirus status was reportedly diagnosed with high specificity and sensitivity.

The study drew the donors from its approximately 110-subject validation cohort, separate from the roughly 670-subject first cohort. Trimming removed 10 bases at V and 2 bases at J, with 14 bases between. CDR1 and CDR2 (germline): SNHLY, FYNNEI. The length of the CDR3 is 13 residues. As regards this clone: Its antigen is unidentified.

Produced via immunoSEQ multiplex PCR; TCRdb's table is partial and in-frame only. Among approximately 82,000 clones listed, just under 95% were seen once. The specimen sequenced was PBMCs. This clonotype was sampled from a man aged 18 to 30 in good health and CMV-seronegative. This sequence joins TRBV2 and TRBJ1-2; the D gene is possibly TRBD1 (6 bases). CDR3 loop: CATQGSLNYGYTF. The CDR3 DNA reads TGTGCCACCCAGGGGAGTTTAAACTATGGCTACACCTTC.